Detailed here is one TCR beta chain. This clone was counted between two and nine times. Its antigen remains unidentified. Base qualities are not provided; no much larger clone lies one nucleotide away. The High Capacity cDNA Reverse Transcription Kit was used to reverse transcribe all of the isolated RNA, meaning that expressed TCRB transcripts were what got sequenced. Deep immunoSEQ sequencing was applied to naive, central memory and regulatory T cell samples, giving an average of approximately 3.8 million total reads per sample. After sorted cells were lysed in RLT buffer, RNA was extracted with DNase-treated RNeasy Micro or Mini kits, with the choice depending on cell number. To prevent cross-contamination, each cell subset was processed individually, whereas patient and healthy donor samples were processed jointly. Using the immunoSEQ multiplex PCR, TCRB sequences were amplified from cDNA into 87-bp fragments spanning the CDR3 region. Sequencing of the amplicons was performed on the Illumina HiSeq platform. In the original analysis: Synthetic template baselines were used to correct PCR bias computationally, reads within Hamming distance 2 were collapsed together, and singletons that could not be merged were discarded. Reads were aligned against IMGT to assign V, D and J genes, CDR3 length and insertions or deletions at six rearrangement sites. Within each subset, clonotype counts were normalized to sorted cell number, and only after that were true diversity and Gini coefficients computed with the tcR R package. The overlap coefficient, calculated on TCRB nucleotide sequences, was used to measure repertoire sharing. As a proxy for the pre-selection repertoire, out-of-frame TCRB sequences from naive cells were analyzed. Imported from immuneACCESS, the table was reduced by TCRdb to in-frame sequences with V and J called. These copies leave out some clones; in studies compared against another copy, an unresolved V gene accounts for under half, and the cause of the remainder is not known. From that table come the V and J calls and clone size; the DNA was used to work out D and trimming. The sample includes just over 450,000 clones, with roughly 30% observed a single time. The ten largest account for around 0.065% of the sample.

Compared with germline, V lacks 3 bases and J lacks 3 bases; bases without a gene match: 0. There are 14 amino acids in the CDR3, from cysteine to phenylalanine inclusive. Only the CDR3 region is kept as DNA, spanning 42 bases read in frame from base 1. Taken from the germline V gene (reference sequence), the CDR1 and CDR2 loops are SEHNR and FQNEAQ. From each donor, a single peripheral blood sample of approximately 0.11 L on average was drawn into heparinised tubes. A BD FACSAria II was used to sort naive, central memory, regulatory and stem cell-like memory CD4+ T cells with a panel that included CD45RO, CCR7, CD25, CD127, CD95 and CD27. A purity above 98% was achieved for all sorted populations. PBMCs were isolated right away by Lymphoprep density gradient centrifugation and were stained directly, without culture. To minimize batch effects, samples were stained and sorted in pairs, one healthy donor with one patient per experiment.

The record originates from a study of beta chain features in type 1 diabetes (dated by TCRdb to the late 2010s). As for the study more broadly: Patients and healthy donors did not differ in mean age, gender distribution, total cell number or subset yield. Whereas all 28 donors provided naive and central memory subsets, regulatory and stem cell-like memory subsets were isolated from just 8 patients and about eight healthy donors. In the study, recently diagnosed type 1 diabetes patients and matched healthy donors were compared on the TCRB repertoires of their sorted circulating CD4+ T cell subsets. A total of about 100,000,000 sorted cells were examined across all samples, and RNA yield correlated strongly with the number of cells per subset.

Study-wide conclusions, independent of this receptor: Sequencing cDNA rather than genomic DNA could over-represent highly expressing activated cells, although activation and CD3 levels did not differ between groups. Only small numbers of individuals were included in the HLA sub-analyses, which left unresolved whether HLA type had any influence on TCRB rearrangement. At VDJ recombination sites, patients with type 1 diabetes made fewer insertions and deleted more nucleotides, a pattern implying thymic rearrangement abnormalities. A moderate but significant shortening of TCRB CDR3 length was observed in type 1 diabetes patients in all four CD4+ subsets. Naive, central memory and regulatory TCRB repertoires appeared to be more alike among patients than among healthy donors. PCR may preferentially amplify shorter templates, but because patient and control samples were amplified and corrected together, any resulting skew would affect both groups equally.

Sequenced: naive CD4+ T cells from blood. This specimen's cell subset or site label, per the study, means: true naive CD4+ T cells. The V gene is TRBV7-9 and the J gene is TRBJ1-4, and 8 junctional nucleotides match TRBD1. The source of this sequence is a young man in good health. CDR3 protein: CASSLTGANEKLFF. The nucleotides are TGTGCCAGCAGCTTGACAGGGGCTAATGAAAAACTGTTTTTT.